This record looks at one TCR beta chain sequence and its context. The ends were cut back, 4 bases at V and 5 bases at J, with 21 bases in the middle. Germline loops: CDR1 MNHEY, CDR2 SVGAGI. CDR3 length: 16 residues. TCR beta from blood CD8+ and CD4+ T cells was sequenced. The RNA input was roughly 0.45 to 1 ug, and it was reverse transcribed with random hexamers. MiXCR, run by TCRdb on the immunoSEQ multiplex PCR reads, gives a single entry per CDR3 protein. The table shows about 150,000 distinct CDR3 sequences, with about 95% occurring only once. The data originate from a study of CD8 T cells in Susac syndrome.

This chain joins TRBV6-5 and TRBJ2-7; D gene ambiguous. Sequencing was done on a sample of CD8+ T cells from PBMCs. The sequence derives from a human donor with multiple sclerosis. The CDR3 spells CASSFGNSHFDNEQYF. Here the CDR3 DNA reads TGTGCCAGCAGTTTTGGGAACAGCCATTTCGATAACGAGCAGTACTTC.